Shown below are 28 T cell receptor beta chains from a single sample sequenced in a study of radiotherapy plus CTLA-4 blockade in lung cancer. Repertoires were generated with immunoSEQ multiplex PCR, while TCRdb's copy carries only in-frame clones and drops some. The sample consists of 50,000 to 65,000 clones, about three quarters of them appearing once. The sequencing here drew on peripheral blood, taken from a patient treated with radiotherapy plus ipilimumab. These receptors came from a human donor with non-small cell lung cancer who had a partial response to radiotherapy plus ipilimumab.

The rearrangement uses TRBV12-5 and TRBJ1-6; TRBD1 aligns across 9 bases. V gave up 6 bases and J gave up 7 bases; unmatched junction bases: 4. The CDR3 is made up of 14 amino acids. CDR1 is LGHNT, CDR2 FRNRAP, per germline. The CDR3 DNA follows: TGTGCTAGTGGGTCGGGACAGGGCAATTCACCCCTCCACTTT. It is translated as CASGSGQGNSPLHF.

This chain uses TRBV5-5 with TRBJ2-2, with D perhaps matching TRBD2 (5 bases). The CDR3 is made up of 15 amino acids. The V and J ends lost 6 bases and 0 bases respectively, with 12 bases between them. The germline CDR1 and CDR2 sequences are SGHKS and YYEKEE (reference sequence). The CDR3 DNA follows: TGTGCCAGCAAATTCGGAGGCGCGAACACCGGGGAGCTGTTTTTT. It codes for CASKFGGANTGELFF.

V gene TRBV9 combines with J gene TRBJ2-1; TRBD2 aligns across 9 bases. The CDR3 extends over 17 amino acids. With 0 bases clipped from V and 4 bases from J, the junction kept 8 bases outside the gene matches. The germline V gene has CDR1 SGDLS and CDR2 YYNGEE. The CDR3 loop reads CASSVVAGGSQYNEQFF. The CDR3, as DNA: TGTGCCAGCAGCGTAGTCGCGGGGGGGTCTCAATACAATGAGCAGTTCTTC. Complete variable domain (other parts from reference TRBV9 and TRBJ2-1): DSGVTQTPKHLITATGQRVTLRCSPRSGDLSVYWYQQSLDQGLQFLIQYYNGEERAKGNILERFSAQQFPDLHSELNLSSLELGDSALYFCASSVVAGGSQYNEQFFGPGTRLTVL.

The V gene is TRBV11-3, the J gene TRBJ2-7, with 10 nucleotides matching TRBD1. The germline V gene encodes CDR1 SGHNT and CDR2 YENEEA. This CDR3 is 15 amino acids long. With 5 bases clipped from V and 3 bases from J, the junction kept 7 bases outside the gene matches. The CDR3 protein is CASSPGTGDDYEQYF. For the CDR3, the DNA is TGTGCCAGCAGCCCCGGGACAGGGGACGACTACGAGCAGTACTTC.

The chain employs TRBV9 and TRBJ2-1; no definite D call. The CDR3 runs to 14 residues. In germline, CDR1 is SGDLS, CDR2 YYNGEE. V was pared by 0 bases and J by 4 bases, with 8 bases between. CDR3 in DNA: TGTGCCAGCAGCGTAGTTCAGTTATACAATGAGCAGTTCTTC. Translating gives CASSVVQLYNEQFF.

The chain combines TRBV13 with TRBJ2-1, with 7 bases aligning to TRBD2. With 1 base clipped from V and 0 bases from J, the junction kept 9 bases outside the gene matches. In germline, CDR1 is PRHDT, CDR2 FYEKMQ (reference sequence). The CDR3 extends over 18 amino acids. CDR3 in amino acids: CASSLVASGILSYNEQFF. The DNA of the CDR3 is TGTGCCAGCAGCTTAGTCGCTAGCGGCATACTCTCCTACAATGAGCAGTTCTTC.

Only a few counts were recorded for this clone. The chain employs TRBV5-6 and TRBJ2-3; TRBD1 matches 7 bases. With 4 bases clipped from V and 5 bases from J, the junction kept 4 bases outside the gene matches. Germline values: CDR1 SGHDT, CDR2 YYEEEE. The CDR3 is 13 amino acids. The CDR3, as DNA: TGTGCCAGCAGCCTGCAGGGGGTAGATACGCAGTATTTT. Its protein product is CASSLQGVDTQYF.

CDR3 sequence (DNA): TGCGCCAGCAGCCTTACAGGGGGCTTTCTTACTGGCTACACCTTC. This translates into CASSLTGGFLTGYTF. The chain has TRBV5-1 and TRBJ1-2; TRBD1 agrees at 9 bases. CDR3 length: 15 amino acids. The J segment lost 7 bases and the V segment lost 4 bases, leaving 11 bases of the junction unmatched. Germline values: CDR1 SGHRS, CDR2 YFSETQ.

The V gene is TRBV7-8, the J gene TRBJ1-1; 11 nucleotides line up with TRBD1. The junction had 5 bases not matched to a gene; V was cut back by 5 bases and J by 0 bases. Germline V gives CDR1 SGHVS, CDR2 FQNEAQ. The CDR3 covers 16 residues. The DNA for the CDR3 is TGTGCCAGCAGCCTAAGGACAGGGGGCATGAACACTGAAGCTTTCTTT. Protein sequence: CASSLRTGGMNTEAFF.

The CDR3 coding sequence is TGTGCCAGCAGTGGGGTAGGGACACAAGAGACCCAGTACTTC. Amino acid sequence: CASSGVGTQETQYF. The V and J genes are TRBV25-1 and TRBJ2-5; D is perhaps TRBD1 (6 bases). Deletions cut 4 bases from V and 2 bases from J, with 11 bases between. Germline CDR1 MGHDK, CDR2 SYGVNS. The CDR3 runs 14 residues. The full variable domain, completed using reference TRBV25-1 and TRBJ2-5, is EADIYQTPRYLVIGTGKKITLECSQTMGHDKMYWYQQDPGMELHLIHYSYGVNSTEKGDLSSESTVSRIRTEHFPLTLESARPSHTSQYLCASSGVGTQETQYFGPGTRLLVL.

The gene calls are TRBV5-1 and TRBJ2-7, with 9 bases matching TRBD1. Losses at the gene ends were 0 bases for V and 5 bases for J; bases not matched to a gene: 6. The CDR3 runs 15 residues. Germline V CDR1 and CDR2: SGHRS, YFSETQ. CDR3 residues: CASSLEQGASDEQYF. As DNA, the CDR3 is TGCGCCAGCAGCTTGGAACAGGGGGCCTCTGACGAGCAGTACTTC.

The chain is built from TRBV5-1 and TRBJ2-5, with TRBD2 identical over 16 bases. Germline V gene sequence: CDR1 SGHRS, CDR2 YFSETQ. This CDR3 region has 17 residues. The trim removed 4 bases at V and 5 bases at J, leaving 8 bases unmatched. The DNA for the CDR3 is TGCGCCAGCAGCGCTGGGACTAGCGGGGGGGCCCGGGAGACCCAGTACTTC. It codes for CASSAGTSGGARETQYF.

The V gene is TRBV19, the J gene TRBJ2-2; D is possibly TRBD1 (6 bases). The CDR3 length is 11 residues. Germline V gene data show CDR1 as LNHDA and CDR2 as SQIVND (reference sequence). V was clipped by 6 bases and J by 11 bases, with 10 bases between them. CDR3 region: CASRADSELFF. CDR3 DNA sequence: TGTGCCAGTAGGGCGGACAGTGAGCTGTTTTTT.

The chain couples TRBV5-1 to TRBJ2-7; 7 positions agree with TRBD1. The V segment lost 0 bases and the J segment 4 bases; nucleotides outside the gene matches: 4. The germline CDR1 and CDR2 sequences are SGHRS and YFSETQ. This CDR3 is 14 amino acids long. This CDR3 is CASSLGGQRYEQYF. CDR3 DNA sequence: TGCGCCAGCAGCTTGGGGGGACAGAGGTACGAGCAGTACTTC.

The rearrangement uses TRBV12-5 and TRBJ1-2; 8 bases line up with TRBD1. Germline values: CDR1 LGHNT, CDR2 FRNRAP. The junction had 3 bases not matched to a gene; V was cut back by 1 base and J by 5 bases. The CDR3 is 14 amino acids. Written as DNA, the CDR3 is TGTGCTAGTGGTTTGGCGGGGACAGGATATGGCTACACCTTC. This translates into CASGLAGTGYGYTF.

This clone was detected only a few times. The CDR3 loop reads CASSSSGNQPQHF. The CDR3 DNA sequence: TGTGCCAGCAGCTCGAGTGGCAATCAGCCCCAGCATTTT. The chain recombines TRBV7-2 with TRBJ1-5; D call uncertain. The length of the CDR3 is 13 residues. V shed 4 bases and J shed 2 bases, with 6 bases lying between them. Germline V gene sequence: CDR1 SGHTA, CDR2 FQGNSA. The whole variable domain, remainder taken from reference TRBV7-2 and TRBJ1-5, is GAGVSQSPSNKVTEKGKDVELRCDPISGHTALYWYRQSLGQGLEFLIYFQGNSAPDKSGLPSDRFSAERTGGSVSTLTIQRTQQEDSAVYLCASSSSGNQPQHFGDGTRLSIL.

This sequence joins TRBV2 and TRBJ2-7, with a weak D call TRBD1 (5 bases). Germline CDR1 SNHLY, CDR2 FYNNEI. V was cut by 7 bases and J by 1 base, with 11 bases left in between. This CDR3 is 13 amino acids long. CDR3 nucleotides: TGTGCCAGCACCACAGACAGTTCCTACGAGCAGTACTTC. Translated: CASTTDSSYEQYF.

The gene calls are TRBV5-1 and TRBJ2-1, with a tentative D call TRBD2 (5 bases). V was cut by 4 bases and J by 0 bases, with 11 bases left in between. The CDR3 sequence is 15 residues long. In germline, CDR1 is SGHRS, CDR2 YFSETQ. The CDR3 DNA is TGCGCCAGCAGCGGAAGCGGAAGCTCCTACAATGAGCAGTTCTTC. This codes for CASSGSGSSYNEQFF. Complete variable domain (other parts from reference TRBV5-1 and TRBJ2-1): KAGVTQTPRYLIKTRGQQVTLSCSPISGHRSVSWYQQTPGQGLQFLFEYFSETQRNKGNFPGRFSGRQFSNSRSEMNVSTLELGDSALYLCASSGSGSSYNEQFFGPGTRLTVL.

The rearrangement links TRBV4-1 to TRBJ1-6; D is unresolved. This CDR3 is built from 18 residues. V lost 1 base to trimming and J lost 8 bases, with 21 bases between them. The germline V gene encodes CDR1 MGHRA and CDR2 YSYEKL. The DNA for the CDR3 is TGCGCCAGCAGCCAAGTCGCTCCCATCCGGGTGATTCATTCACCCCTCCACTTT. Encoded protein: CASSQVAPIRVIHSPLHF.

The genes are TRBV5-1 and TRBJ1-1; TRBD1 matches 10 bases. The CDR3 extends over 17 amino acids. The V gene end was trimmed by 4 bases and the J gene end by 6 bases; junction bases not matched to a gene: 15. Per the germline V gene, CDR1 is SGHRS and CDR2 is YFSETQ. In DNA, the CDR3 is TGCGCCAGCAGCCAGGCCGGGACAGGGGCAGCAAGCGCTGAAGCTTTCTTT. Protein sequence: CASSQAGTGAASAEAFF.

The chain links TRBV5-6 to TRBJ1-3, with D maybe TRBD1 (6 bases). V lost 1 base and J 0 bases, leaving 8 bases between the germline ends. CDR1 and CDR2 from the germline V gene are SGHDT and YYEEEE. The CDR3 is made up of 15 amino acids. The CDR3 spells CASSLTGSSGNTIYF. The CDR3 nucleotides are TGTGCCAGCAGCTTGACAGGGAGCTCTGGAAACACCATATATTTT.

The chain is built from TRBV11-1 and TRBJ2-7; possible D gene TRBD2, 6 bases. Germline CDR1 and CDR2: SGHAT and FQDESV (reference sequence). The CDR3 is 15 amino acids. The ends were cut back, 0 bases at V and 4 bases at J, with 13 bases in the middle. CDR3 sequence reads: CASSLAGTPAYEQYF. The CDR3 DNA sequence: TGTGCCAGCAGCTTAGCCGGGACTCCTGCATACGAGCAGTACTTC.

A few counts support this clone. The chain recombines TRBV19 with TRBJ1-5; 7 bases line up with TRBD1. CDR1 is LNHDA, CDR2 SQIVND, per germline (reference sequence). CDR3 length: 16 amino acids. Losses at the gene ends were 4 bases for V and 6 bases for J; bases not matched to a gene: 12. The CDR3 sequence: CASSKTTGTVSQPQHF. In DNA, the CDR3 is TGTGCCAGTAGTAAAACAACCGGGACAGTGAGTCAGCCCCAGCATTTT.

This clone has only a few counts. The rearrangement links TRBV5-1 to TRBJ2-3, with 8 bases aligning to TRBD2. The CDR3 extends over 13 amino acids. Trimming at V came to 4 bases and at J to 5 bases, leaving 3 bases not matched to a gene. The germline V gene encodes CDR1 SGHRS and CDR2 YFSETQ. The CDR3 is CASSPGGVDTQYF. For the CDR3, the DNA is TGCGCCAGCAGCCCCGGGGGGGTAGATACGCAGTATTTT.

This clone came up once. The J gene is TRBJ2-7, the V gene TRBV19; D perhaps matches TRBD2 (5 bases). V lost 0 bases, J lost 3 bases, and 6 bases lay in between. The CDR3 has 13 amino acids. Germline values: CDR1 LNHDA, CDR2 SQIVND (reference sequence). The CDR3 spells CASSIDGGYEQYF. The CDR3 DNA sequence: TGTGCCAGTAGTATAGATGGAGGCTACGAGCAGTACTTC. Complete variable domain (other parts from reference TRBV19 and TRBJ2-7): DGGITQSPKYLFRKEGQNVTLSCEQNLNHDAMYWYRQDPGQGLRLIYYSQIVNDFQKGDIAEGYSVSREKKESFPLTVTSAQKNPTAFYLCASSIDGGYEQYFGPGTRLTVT.

This rearrangement joins TRBV6-5 to TRBJ1-3; TRBD1 aligns across 8 bases. The V gene end was trimmed by 2 bases and the J gene end by 8 bases; junction bases not matched to a gene: 8. The CDR3 spans 15 residues. Germline CDR1 and CDR2: MNHEY and SVGAGI. The CDR3 DNA reads TGTGCCAGCAGTTACGCTCAGGGGGCGGGGGACACCATATATTTT. This codes for CASSYAQGAGDTIYF.

The genes are TRBV5-6 and TRBJ2-2; 11 bases map to TRBD1. Germline CDR1 and CDR2: SGHDT and YYEEEE. The CDR3 is made up of 16 amino acids. With 6 bases clipped from V and 6 bases from J, the junction kept 10 bases outside the gene matches. CDR3 in amino acids: CASTLRDRGFAGELFF. DNA for the CDR3: TGTGCCAGCACCCTCCGGGACAGGGGGTTCGCCGGGGAGCTGTTTTTT.

V usage is TRBV19 and J usage is TRBJ1-5; 9 nucleotides agree with TRBD1. CDR3 size: 17 residues. Germline V CDR1 and CDR2: LNHDA, SQIVND (reference sequence). After removal of 4 bases from V and 6 bases from J, the junction contained 13 bases not matched to a gene. Written as DNA, the CDR3 is TGTGCCAGTAGTAGGGTTCGACAGGGGGAAATAGGTCAGCCCCAGCATTTT. It yields the protein CASSRVRQGEIGQPQHF. Full variable domain (remainder filled in from reference TRBV19 and TRBJ1-5): DGGITQSPKYLFRKEGQNVTLSCEQNLNHDAMYWYRQDPGQGLRLIYYSQIVNDFQKGDIAEGYSVSREKKESFPLTVTSAQKNPTAFYLCASSRVRQGEIGQPQHFGDGTRLSIL.